A selection of T cell receptor beta chains follows, all from one sample in a study of CD8+ T cells in alopecia areata. Assay used: immunoSEQ multiplex PCR; TCRdb lists only in-frame clones, some missing. Of 150,000 or so clones listed, more than 85% were seen once; the top ten hold about 13%. This material consisted of CD8+ T cells sorted from blood, taken at week 4, from a patient treated with tofacitinib. Receptors were obtained from a human donor with alopecia areata. Both conserved end residues are part of each CDR3. The D gene is left open where the match is weak. Some rows mark clone size as missing; the rest say once, few, many or name a class of expanded clone.

D	V	J	size	DNA	CDR3
TRBD1	TRBV5-4	TRBJ2-1	once	TGTGCCGTATACACAGGGGTAGGGCATGAGCAGTTCTTC	CAVYTGVGHEQFF
NA	TRBV7-3	TRBJ2-5	NA	TGTGCCAGCAGCTTAACTCCCGGCGGGCAAGAGACCCAGTACTTC	CASSLTPGGQETQYF
NA	TRBV4-1	TRBJ2-7	NA	TGCGCCAGCAGCCAAGACTCGACGGACCACTCCTACGAGCAGTACTTC	CASSQDSTDHSYEQYF
NA	TRBV27	TRBJ2-7	NA	TGTGCCAGCAGTTACTCGGTAAAATACGAGCAGTACTTC	CASSYSVKYEQYF
TRBD1	TRBV29-1	TRBJ2-3	NA	TGCAGCGTTGAAGATGGGGCAGGGGGAAGCACAGATACGCAGTATTTT	CSVEDGAGGSTDTQYF
NA	TRBV4-1	TRBJ1-5	NA	TGCGCCAGCAGCTGGGACGAGGATAGCAATCAGCCCCAGCATTTT	CASSWDEDSNQPQHF
NA	TRBV7-8	TRBJ2-2	NA	TGTGCCAGCAGTTCACAGCCCTATGATGGAAAAATCACCGGGGAGCTGTTTTTT	CASSSQPYDGKITGELFF
NA	TRBV25-1	TRBJ2-1	NA	TGTGCCAGCAGTGGGGACGAGCAGTTCTTC	CASSGDEQFF
TRBD1	TRBV11-2	TRBJ1-3	NA	TGTGCCAGCAGCCTGGGACAGGGGTGGAACACCATATATTTT	CASSLGQGWNTIYF
TRBD2	TRBV6-1	TRBJ2-7	NA	TGTGCCAGCGAGCGGGGACTGAGCTCCTACGAGCAGTACTTC	CASERGLSSYEQYF
NA	TRBV30	TRBJ1-5	NA	TGTGCCTGGAGTGAAGGAAGGGGCAATCAGCCCCAGCATTTT	CAWSEGRGNQPQHF
NA	TRBV4-2	TRBJ2-2	NA	TGTGCCAGCAGCCAAGATCGGGGACTCTCGACCGGGGAGCTGTTTTTT	CASSQDRGLSTGELFF
NA	TRBV9	TRBJ1-2	NA	TGTGCCAGCAGCGTATCGTATAACTATGGCTACACCTTC	CASSVSYNYGYTF
TRBD1	TRBV30	TRBJ2-1	NA	TGTGCCTGGGGACAGGGGGCGTCCAATGAGCAGTTCTTC	CAWGQGASNEQFF
NA	TRBV4-1	TRBJ2-1	NA	TGCGCCAGCAGCCAAGCTCCCGCTAGGAATGAGCAGTTCTTC	CASSQAPARNEQFF
NA	TRBV29-1	TRBJ2-7	once	TGCAGCGTTCTTACAGGACTTTCCTACGAGCAGTACTTC	CSVLTGLSYEQYF
NA	TRBV11-1	TRBJ2-1	once	TGTGCCAGCAGCCCCAATGCACGCGAGCAGTTCTTC	CASSPNAREQFF
TRBD1	TRBV7-9	TRBJ1-1	once	TGTGCCAGCAGCGCGACAGGGTCCCCTTTCGATGAAGCTTTCTTT	CASSATGSPFDEAFF
NA	TRBV7-8	TRBJ2-7	NA	TGTGCCAGCAGCTTAGAGGGACAAGCTACCTACGAGCAGTACTTC	CASSLEGQATYEQYF
TRBD2	TRBV7-2	TRBJ2-3	NA	TGTGCCAGCAGCTCGCAGCAGGCTAGCGGGACCCTTCTAGATACGCAGTATTTT	CASSSQQASGTLLDTQYF
NA	TRBV2	TRBJ2-5	NA	TGTGCCAGCAGTTCATCAAGGACAGATATCCAAGAGACCCAGTACTTC	CASSSSRTDIQETQYF
TRBD1	TRBV27	TRBJ2-3	NA	TGTGCCAGCAGACGTGTGAGGGACAGGCTAACAGATACGCAGTATTTT	CASRRVRDRLTDTQYF
NA	TRBV18	TRBJ2-3	NA	TGTGCCAGCTCACCTACTTCTAGCACAGATACGCAGTATTTT	CASSPTSSTDTQYF
NA	TRBV7-8	TRBJ1-5	NA	TGTGCCAGCAGTAACACGACACGAGGGCGTTATAGCAATCAGCCCCAGCATTTT	CASSNTTRGRYSNQPQHF
TRBD2	TRBV7-9	TRBJ2-7	NA	TGTGCCAGCAGCCCAGCGGGAAAGGGCGGTAACTCCTACGAGCAGTACTTC	CASSPAGKGGNSYEQYF
TRBD1	TRBV29-1	TRBJ2-7	NA	TGCAGCGTCGGTTCCGACAGGGCTGGATATTACGAGCAGTACTTC	CSVGSDRAGYYEQYF
TRBD1	TRBV5-4	TRBJ2-7	NA	TGTGCCAGCAGCTTGGCAGGACAGGGGGGGAGGTCCTACGAGCAGTACTTC	CASSLAGQGGRSYEQYF
TRBD2	TRBV27	TRBJ2-1	NA	TGTGCCAGCAAAAGGGGGGGACTAGGTGAGCAGTTCTTC	CASKRGGLGEQFF
NA	TRBV5-1	TRBJ2-1	NA	TGCGCCAGCAGCTTGGATGCGTCGCGAATATACAATGAGCAGTTCTTC	CASSLDASRIYNEQFF
NA	TRBV4-2	TRBJ2-5	NA	TGTGCCAGCAGCCAAGATCCATGGAAAGAGACCCAGTACTTC	CASSQDPWKETQYF
TRBD1	TRBV11-1	TRBJ2-1	NA	TGTGCCAGCACCCGGGACAGTTCCTACAATGAGCAGTTCTTC	CASTRDSSYNEQFF
NA	TRBV6-6	TRBJ2-1	NA	TGTGCCAGCAGTCTAGGACAGTATGAGCAGTTCTTC	CASSLGQYEQFF
NA	TRBV4-1	TRBJ1-5	NA	TGCGCCAGCAACCAAGACACAGCTAGCAATCAGCCCCAGCATTTT	CASNQDTASNQPQHF